These 27 T cell receptor beta chains were all obtained from the same sample, sequenced in a study of blood T cell repertoires in COVID-19. The protocol was immunoSEQ multiplex PCR, while the TCRdb copy is restricted to in-frame clones and leaves out a portion. The table has over 200,000 clones, roughly 80% seen once. Material for sequencing was peripheral blood. The receptors were gathered from a woman older than 75 with acute or convalescent COVID-19.

The chain joins TRBV5-6 to TRBJ2-2; D unresolved. V gave up 4 bases and J gave up 6 bases, with 7 bases separating them. The CDR3 is 12 residues long. Germline lookup yields CDR1 SGHDT and CDR2 YYEEEE. The CDR3 region is CASSLRPGELFF. In DNA, the CDR3 is TGTGCCAGCAGCCTTCGTCCCGGGGAGCTGTTTTTT.

V and J are TRBV29-1 and TRBJ2-1; D is unresolved. CDR1 and CDR2 (germline): SQVTM, ANQGSEA. CDR3 size: 14 residues. V was shortened by 5 bases and J by 0 bases, with 11 bases between the two germline ends. The CDR3 DNA reads as TGCAGCGTTACACCCCCACCCTCCTACAATGAGCAGTTCTTC. Amino acid sequence: CSVTPPPSYNEQFF.

The chain recombines TRBV7-3 with TRBJ2-1; TRBD2 matches at 10 bases. The junction had 2 bases not matched to a gene; V was cut back by 4 bases and J by 2 bases. The CDR3 is 15 residues long. Germline lookup yields CDR1 SGHTA and CDR2 FQGTGA. For the CDR3, the DNA is TGTGCCAGCAGCTCTAGCGGGAGTCCCTACAATGAGCAGTTCTTC. Translating it yields CASSSSGSPYNEQFF. Full variable domain (rest looked up from reference TRBV7-3 and TRBJ2-1): GAGVSQTPSNKVTEKGKYVELRCDPISGHTALYWYRQSLGQGPEFLIYFQGTGAADDSGLPNDRFFAVRPEGSVSTLKIQRTERGDSAVYLCASSSSGSPYNEQFFGPGTRLTVL.

The gene calls are TRBV9 and TRBJ2-2; D not certain. Germline CDR1 reads SGDLS; CDR2 reads YYNGEE. The CDR3 is made up of 13 amino acids. Trimming removed 5 bases from V and 0 bases from J, with 5 bases in between. Here the CDR3 DNA reads TGTGCCAGCAGGTCGGCGAACACCGGGGAGCTGTTTTTT. Its protein product is CASRSANTGELFF.

This sequence joins TRBV6-2 or TRBV6-3 and TRBJ2-7, with 7 bases aligning to TRBD1. Germline CDR1 MNHEY, CDR2 SVGEGT. The CDR3 runs to 15 residues. V lost 4 bases to trimming and J lost 4 bases; unmatched junction nucleotides: 10. CDR3 in DNA: TGTGCCAGCAGTTCCTACAGGGGAACTACATACGAGCAGTACTTC. This translates into CASSSYRGTTYEQYF.

The gene calls are TRBV7-2 and TRBJ2-7, with TRBD2 matching 13 bases. This CDR3 has 17 residues. The V segment lost 0 bases and the J segment 1 base; nucleotides outside the gene matches: 3. Germline V gene data show CDR1 as SGHTA and CDR2 as FQGNSA. This chain's CDR3 is CASSLAQGLAGSYEQYF. CDR3 in DNA: TGTGCCAGCAGCTTAGCGCAGGGACTAGCGGGGTCCTACGAGCAGTACTTC.

CDR3 sequence (DNA): TGTGCCAGCAGCTTAGCGAGATCAGGGATGGATCTTGAAAAACTGTTTTTT. Its protein is CASSLARSGMDLEKLFF. This rearrangement joins TRBV7-9 to TRBJ1-4; TRBD1 might be the D (5 bases). CDR3 length equals 17 residues. Trimming shortened V by 0 bases and J by 7 bases, and 18 bases separated the two germline ends. CDR1 is SEHNR and CDR2 is FQNEAQ in the germline V gene (reference sequence).

J is TRBJ1-4 and V is TRBV28; D is ambiguous. The CDR3 totals 15 residues. V gave up 5 bases and J gave up 4 bases, with 14 bases separating them. Per the germline V gene, CDR1 is MDHEN and CDR2 is SYDVKM. The CDR3 DNA is TGTGCCAGCAGTATCAACCCGGGAATTAATGAAAAACTGTTTTTT. It specifies CASSINPGINEKLFF.

There are a few counts of this clone. The chain joins TRBV19 to TRBJ1-1; 7 nucleotides agree with TRBD1. Germline lookup yields CDR1 LNHDA and CDR2 SQIVND (reference sequence). The CDR3 contains 14 residues. Trimming cost V 4 bases and J 4 bases; bases outside gene matches: 6. DNA of the CDR3: TGTGCCAGTAGTACTCGACAGGGCTTCACTGAAGCTTTCTTT. It specifies CASSTRQGFTEAFF. Based on the CDR3 plus reference TRBV19 and TRBJ1-1, the full variable domain is DGGITQSPKYLFRKEGQNVTLSCEQNLNHDAMYWYRQDPGQGLRLIYYSQIVNDFQKGDIAEGYSVSREKKESFPLTVTSAQKNPTAFYLCASSTRQGFTEAFFGQGTRLTVV.

The chain employs TRBV5-6 and TRBJ2-1; TRBD1 is a possible D gene (6 bases). The CDR3 covers 12 residues. Per the germline V gene, CDR1 is SGHDT and CDR2 is YYEEEE. V dropped 7 bases and J dropped 8 bases, with 13 bases sitting between them. The CDR3 bases are TGTGCCAGCGGAACAGGGTTGGATGAGCAGTTCTTC. It specifies CASGTGLDEQFF.

The CDR3 region has the DNA TGTGCCAGCAGCTTTCCTAATTTCGGAGGCGAGCAGTACTTC. This codes for CASSFPNFGGEQYF. The genes are TRBV11-2 and TRBJ2-7, with a tentative D call TRBD2 (5 bases). Trimming cost V 3 bases and J 6 bases, with 15 bases left between them. CDR3 size: 14 residues. From germline, CDR1 is SGHAT and CDR2 FQNNGV. Full variable domain (remainder filled in from reference TRBV11-2 and TRBJ2-7): EAGVAQSPRYKIIEKRQSVAFWCNPISGHATLYWYQQILGQGPKLLIQFQNNGVVDDSQLPKDRFSAERLKGVDSTLKIQPAKLEDSAVYLCASSFPNFGGEQYFGPGTRLTVT.

This clone was found many times. The chain joins TRBV6-5 to TRBJ2-5; TRBD1 matches at 8 bases. Per germline, CDR1 MNHEY and CDR2 SVGAGI. J gave up 2 bases and V 8 bases, and 7 bases lay outside the gene matches. This CDR3 region has 14 residues. This chain's CDR3 is CASGPQGAQETQYF. In DNA, the CDR3 is TGTGCCAGCGGACCCCAGGGGGCGCAAGAGACCCAGTACTTC.

This clone has only a few counts. The chain carries TRBV6-5 and TRBJ2-1; 9 bases fit TRBD1. There are 15 residues in the CDR3. In germline, CDR1 is MNHEY, CDR2 SVGAGI. V shed 6 bases, J shed 4 bases, and the junction held 7 bases outside the gene matches. The CDR3 DNA is TGTGCCAGCAGGAAACAGGGGGCCAAATACAATGAGCAGTTCTTC. Translating gives CASRKQGAKYNEQFF.

The chain carries TRBV2 and TRBJ2-5; 8 nucleotides align to TRBD1. The J segment lost 1 base and the V segment lost 6 bases, leaving 13 bases of the junction unmatched. CDR3 length equals 17 residues. Germline V gives CDR1 SNHLY, CDR2 FYNNEI. The CDR3 is CASRGTGQFQGQETQYF. DNA for the CDR3: TGTGCCAGCAGAGGGACAGGTCAGTTCCAGGGCCAAGAGACCCAGTACTTC.

The chain links TRBV10-3 to TRBJ1-4, with D perhaps TRBD1 (6 bases). The germline gives CDR1 ENHRY, CDR2 SYGVKD. This CDR3 region has 15 residues. The ends were cut back, 10 bases at V and 4 bases at J, with 19 bases in the middle. CDR3 in amino acids: CATTSGTRNNEKLFF. The CDR3 DNA follows: TGTGCCACGACTAGCGGGACACGGAATAATGAAAAACTGTTTTTT.

This chain uses TRBV11-3 with TRBJ2-5; 12 nucleotides align to TRBD2. The CDR3 is made up of 15 amino acids. CDR1 SGHNT and CDR2 YENEEA come from the germline V gene. The J segment lost 2 bases and the V segment lost 5 bases, leaving 3 bases of the junction unmatched. CDR3 sequence reads: CASSTGLAGQETQYF. The CDR3 region has the DNA TGTGCCAGCAGCACCGGACTAGCGGGGCAAGAGACCCAGTACTTC.

The chain uses TRBV3-1 (or the pseudogene TRBV3-2) and TRBJ1-1, with D unclear. The germline V and J ends were trimmed by 8 bases and 4 bases, with 8 bases remaining between them. This CDR3 is built from 11 residues. The V gene's germline CDR1 is LGHDT and CDR2 YNNKEL (reference sequence). The CDR3 here is CASRSGTEAFF. The CDR3 DNA sequence: TGTGCCAGCCGTTCGGGCACTGAAGCTTTCTTT.

This chain connects TRBV7-9 to TRBJ1-1; perhaps TRBD1 as D (5 bases). Germline V gene data show CDR1 as SEHNR and CDR2 as FQNEAQ (reference sequence). V was shortened by 6 bases and J by 0 bases, with 11 bases between the two germline ends. The CDR3 extends over 14 amino acids. The CDR3 here is CASRGGNMNTEAFF. CDR3 DNA sequence: TGTGCCAGCAGGGGGGGTAACATGAACACTGAAGCTTTCTTT.

This clone was seen once. Because the CDR3's place on the DNA is in doubt, the DNA is left out and the CDR3 is given as listed by TCRdb. This chain joins TRBV21-1 and TRBJ2-1; TRBD2, the table's D call, was not compared with the DNA. TRBV21-1 is a recognized pseudogene. The CDR3 is 17 amino acids in total, end residues counted. The CDR3 here is CASSNCGDYRCYNEQFF.

The rearrangement joins TRBV4-2 to TRBJ1-2; 7 bases map to TRBD1. Germline V gives CDR1 LGHNA, CDR2 YNFKEQ. This CDR3 contains 15 residues. Unmatched junction bases numbered 5, after V lost 0 bases and J lost 4 bases. The CDR3 protein is CASSQDQTGTYGYTF. The CDR3 DNA reads TGTGCCAGCAGCCAAGATCAGACAGGGACCTATGGCTACACCTTC.

This clone has just a few counts. The chain combines TRBV30 with TRBJ1-6, with D tentatively TRBD1 (5 bases). V dropped 8 bases and J dropped 3 bases, with 14 bases sitting between them. The CDR3 covers 14 residues. The V gene's germline CDR1 is GTSNPN and CDR2 SVGIG (reference sequence). CDR3 sequence (DNA): TGTGCCATCCGGCAGGGAAACTATAATTCACCCCTCCACTTT. It yields the protein CAIRQGNYNSPLHF.

The gene calls are TRBV6-5 and TRBJ1-2; 9 bases are a match to TRBD1. Germline CDR1 is MNHEY and CDR2 is SVGAGI. CDR3 length equals 13 residues. V trimming: 10 bases; J trimming: 4 bases; junction bases outside the gene matches: 7. As DNA, the CDR3 is TGTGCCACTGCTACGACAGGGGGCTATGGCTACACCTTC. Translated, it gives CATATTGGYGYTF.

This chain joins TRBV12-3 or TRBV12-4 and TRBJ2-2, with D hard to call. Trimming removed 6 bases from V and 1 base from J, with 6 bases in between. The CDR3 sequence is 13 residues long. The CDR3 region is CASSPGNTGELFF. The CDR3 DNA reads as TGTGCCAGCAGCCCAGGGAACACCGGGGAGCTGTTTTTT.

The CDR3 bases are TGTGCCAGCAGTTCATCCCCGGGGTACAATTCACCCCTCCACTTT. Amino acid sequence: CASSSSPGYNSPLHF. The chain employs TRBV7-9 and TRBJ1-6; D remains ambiguous. CDR3 size: 15 residues. CDR1 SEHNR and CDR2 FQNEAQ come from the germline V gene (reference sequence). With 6 bases removed from V and 7 bases from J, the gap between germline ends came to 16 bases.

This rearrangement joins TRBV24-1 to TRBJ2-7, with D perhaps TRBD2 (6 bases). CDR1 is KGHDR, CDR2 SFDVKD, per germline. Between the trimmed V and J ends, which lost 1 base and 5 bases, there was a span of 8 bases. The CDR3 loop spans 13 amino acids. CDR3 sequence (DNA): TGTGCCACCAGTGATTTCGCGGGGAACGAGCAGTACTTC. Its protein product is CATSDFAGNEQYF.

V usage is TRBV10-3 and J usage is TRBJ2-3, with 10 bases matching TRBD2. V dropped 6 bases and J dropped 4; count of bases not matched to a gene: 7. The CDR3 runs to 15 residues. Germline assignment: CDR1 ENHRY and CDR2 SYGVKD. The CDR3: CAIRASGSLADTQYF. In DNA form, the CDR3 reads TGTGCCATCAGAGCTAGCGGGAGTTTGGCAGATACGCAGTATTTT.

The chain links TRBV5-1 to TRBJ1-5; D is uncertain. Trimming stripped 4 bases from V and 1 base from J, with 6 bases between. The CDR3 runs 13 residues. CDR1 and CDR2 from the germline V gene are SGHRS and YFSETQ. This CDR3 reads CASSPSSNQPQHF. CDR3 in DNA: TGCGCCAGCAGCCCTTCCAGCAATCAGCCCCAGCATTTT. The whole variable domain, remainder taken from reference TRBV5-1 and TRBJ1-5, is KAGVTQTPRYLIKTRGQQVTLSCSPISGHRSVSWYQQTPGQGLQFLFEYFSETQRNKGNFPGRFSGRQFSNSRSEMNVSTLELGDSALYLCASSPSSNQPQHFGDGTRLSIL.